These 17 T cell receptor beta chains originate from one sample sequenced in a study of cytomegalovirus exposure and HLA in healthy donors. 13 Jbeta primers and 60 Vbeta primers were used for the PCR. Repertoires were generated with immunoSEQ multiplex PCR, while TCRdb's copy carries only in-frame clones and drops some. The sample contains 85,000 to 130,000 clones, more than 60% of which appear only once. Sequencing input: PBMCs. Receptors were obtained from a man in his forties in good health and CMV-seronegative.

V usage is TRBV6-1 and J usage is TRBJ2-3; 9 bases map to TRBD2. Trimming took 6 bases from V and 3 from J; bases not matched to a gene: 7. This CDR3 is built from 15 residues. CDR1 MNHNS and CDR2 SASEGT come from the germline V gene. CDR3 DNA sequence: TGTGCCAGCAGGCGACTAGCGGTAGTTACAGATACGCAGTATTTT. Protein sequence: CASRRLAVVTDTQYF.

The chain combines TRBV10-2 with TRBJ1-2; D is unresolved. Germline V lookup: CDR1 WSHSY, CDR2 SAAADI. V was trimmed by 0 bases and J by 9 bases, leaving 14 bases between them. The CDR3 covers 14 residues. The CDR3 nucleotides are TGCGCCAGCAGTGAGTCGAGGCGGGGTTTAAGCTACACCTTC. It codes for CASSESRRGLSYTF.

Here the CDR3 DNA reads TGTGCCATCAGGCGAGGGACTGGTGAAGATACGCAGTATTTT. It yields the protein CAIRRGTGEDTQYF. The chain joins TRBV10-3 to TRBJ2-3; TRBD2 is a possible D gene (6 bases). Germline CDR1 is ENHRY and CDR2 is SYGVKD. This CDR3 comprises 14 residues. The V and J ends lost 6 bases and 5 bases respectively, with 15 bases between them.

The J gene is TRBJ1-2, the V gene TRBV2; no firm D call. The CDR3 has 14 residues. Trimming took 3 bases from V and 5 from J, leaving 13 bases between them. The germline V gene encodes CDR1 SNHLY and CDR2 FYNNEI. The CDR3, as DNA: TGTGCCAGCAGTGAGTCTGCAGGCCCTTATGGCTACACCTTC. Translating gives CASSESAGPYGYTF.

The CDR3 DNA follows: TGTGCCAGCAGTTACCAGAGGGCCGGGGAGCTGTTTTTT. It codes for CASSYQRAGELFF. The chain carries TRBV6-6 and TRBJ2-2, with D possibly TRBD2 on 5 matching bases. Germline V gene lookup returns CDR1 MNHNY and CDR2 SVGAGI (reference sequence). The germline V and J ends were trimmed by 2 bases and 6 bases, with 7 bases remaining between them. The CDR3 contains 13 residues.

The V call is TRBV12-5, the J call TRBJ2-5; tentative D call: TRBD1 (6 bases). The CDR3 is 17 amino acids. V lost 3 bases to trimming and J lost 4 bases, with 21 bases between them. CDR1 is LGHNT, CDR2 FRNRAP, per germline. CDR3 nucleotides: TGTGCTAGTGGTTTTCAGGGGTCCGCCCATGACGGAGAGACCCAGTACTTC. Translating it yields CASGFQGSAHDGETQYF. Full variable domain (rest looked up from reference TRBV12-5 and TRBJ2-5): DARVTQTPRHKVTEMGQEVTMRCQPILGHNTVFWYRQTMMQGLELLAYFRNRAPLDDSGMPKDRFSAEMPDATLATLKIQPSEPRDSAVYFCASGFQGSAHDGETQYFGPGTRLLVL.

This sequence joins TRBV5-1 and TRBJ1-2; no firm D call. Germline-derived CDR1 and CDR2 are SGHRS and YFSETQ. The CDR3 loop spans 13 amino acids. V gave up 4 bases and J gave up 7 bases, with 14 bases separating them. CDR3 coding DNA: TGCGCCAGCAGCCCGGAGCTTGGGTTTGGCTACACCTTC. This encodes CASSPELGFGYTF.

The V gene is TRBV11-2, the J gene TRBJ2-7, with 10 bases aligning to TRBD2. Trimming at V came to 4 bases and at J to 2 bases, leaving 2 bases not matched to a gene. Germline CDR1 is SGHAT and CDR2 is FQNNGV. CDR3 length equals 14 residues. The CDR3 DNA reads TGTGCCAGCAGCTGGAGCGGGGGGGCCTACGAGCAGTACTTC. This encodes CASSWSGGAYEQYF.

CDR3 sequence reads: CASSSGLAGAQETQYF. The DNA for the CDR3 is TGTGCCAGCAGCTCGGGACTAGCGGGGGCCCAAGAGACCCAGTACTTC. The chain is built from TRBV11-3 and TRBJ2-5; 14 bases are a match to TRBD2. V was pared by 4 bases and J by 1 base, with 2 bases of the junction left unmatched. The CDR3 extends over 16 amino acids. Germline V lookup: CDR1 SGHNT, CDR2 YENEEA.

This clone is a singleton in its sample. V is TRBV2 and J is TRBJ2-2; D is undetermined. Germline lookup yields CDR1 SNHLY and CDR2 FYNNEI. With 0 bases removed from V and 7 bases from J, the gap between germline ends came to 12 bases. CDR3 length equals 15 residues. CDR3 nucleotides: TGTGCCAGCAGTGAAGCGCTTTTGGCGGTCGGGGAGCTGTTTTTT. As protein: CASSEALLAVGELFF.

CDR3 coding DNA: TGTGCCAGCAGGCTCCGTCTAGCGGGGCCCAATGAGCAGTTCTTC. Protein: CASRLRLAGPNEQFF. The chain uses TRBV2 and TRBJ2-1, with 9 nucleotides matching TRBD2. Trimming cost V 6 bases and J 6 bases; bases outside gene matches: 9. This CDR3 contains 15 residues. Per germline, CDR1 SNHLY and CDR2 FYNNEI.

The chain is built from TRBV12-2 and TRBJ2-3; the D call TRBD1 from the table was never checked on the DNA. TRBV12-2 is noted as a pseudogene. This CDR3 spans 17 amino acids. The CDR3 protein is CASRLVGQGRGADTQYF. The CDR3 nucleotides are TGTGCAAGTCGCTTAGTGGGACAGGGGAGGGGCGCAGATACGCAGTATTTT.

V and J are TRBV9 and TRBJ1-2; 9 bases map to TRBD1. J was trimmed by 4 bases and V by 3 bases; bases with no gene match: 4. The germline gives CDR1 SGDLS, CDR2 YYNGEE. The CDR3 consists of 14 residues. The chain's CDR3 is CASSGTGEVYGYTF. As DNA, the CDR3 is TGTGCCAGCAGCGGGACAGGGGAGGTCTATGGCTACACCTTC.

This chain joins TRBV5-1 and TRBJ2-5, with D hard to call. V was clipped by 0 bases and J by 7 bases, with 10 bases between them. The V gene's germline CDR1 is SGHRS and CDR2 YFSETQ. This CDR3 is 13 amino acids long. CDR3 bases: TGCGCCAGCAGCTTGGGTAGAGAGAGGACCCAGTACTTC. Its protein is CASSLGRERTQYF.

V usage is TRBV13 and J usage is TRBJ2-5; 14 bases are a match to TRBD2. Germline lookup yields CDR1 PRHDT and CDR2 FYEKMQ (reference sequence). This CDR3 comprises 18 residues. Germline trimming cut 0 bases from V and 2 bases from J; bases unmatched to any gene: 5. CDR3 residues: CASSLGRGLAGVQETQYF. The CDR3 DNA follows: TGTGCCAGCAGCTTAGGCCGGGGACTAGCGGGGGTTCAAGAGACCCAGTACTTC.

V is TRBV7-8 and J is TRBJ1-4; 10 bases are a match to TRBD1. Germline CDR1 is SGHVS and CDR2 is FQNEAQ. This CDR3 is 16 amino acids long. Unmatched junction bases numbered 10, after V lost 5 bases and J lost 7 bases. CDR3 bases: TGTGCCAGCAGCGCCCAGACCGGGACAGGGGTTGAAAAACTGTTTTTT. Translating gives CASSAQTGTGVEKLFF.

This chain connects TRBV7-2 to TRBJ2-1; 7 nucleotides line up with TRBD1. The CDR3 is 15 amino acids. From germline, CDR1 is SGHTA and CDR2 FQGNSA. Trimming cost V 9 bases and J 5 bases; bases outside gene matches: 13. This CDR3 is CASSLSGQRNNEQFF. In DNA, the CDR3 is TGTGCCAGTTCACTTTCGGGACAGAGAAACAATGAGCAGTTCTTC.